The clone carrying this T cell receptor beta chain appeared a few times. Its specificity is unknown. This entry comes from a study of T-cell memory formation after mild COVID-19. Study-wide points: Day 15 to 85 contracting clones showed balanced CD4/CD8; day 15 to 37 expanders favored CD4+. Contracting CD4+ clones lay largely in CM and EM, with CD8+ ones residing in EMRA.

The CDR3 is 15 amino acids. The germline CDR1 and CDR2 sequences are LGHNA and YNFKEQ. Trimming took 10 bases from V and 7 from J, leaving 25 bases between them. After 5'RACE with constant-segment primers, TCR alpha and TCR beta cDNA libraries carrying sample barcodes and UMIs were obtained. TCRdb processed the 5' RACE reads anew with MiXCR; each CDR3 protein has one entry. The sample holds 450,000 to 650,000 distinct CDR3 sequences, over 15% seen once. Sequenced: PBMCs or a T cell subset sorted from them (not recorded which). The chain carries TRBV4-2 and TRBJ2-5, with D perhaps matching TRBD1 or TRBD2 (6 bases each). This TCR was recovered from an adult woman who had mild COVID-19 (a few samples of this study predate the infection). Cell type and time point are not known. The CDR3 DNA reads TGTGCCACCCAGGTAGGGGGGCAACGAGGCGGGACCCAGTACTTC. This translates into CATQVGGQRGGTQYF.